This T cell receptor beta chain is drawn from a study of monozygotic twins with inflammatory bowel disease. Study findings and constraints: Differing immunosuppressive treatments may have added variability to patient repertoires.

Whole blood, unsorted for T cells, was the source of total RNA. The CDR3 is made up of 13 amino acids. Germline CDR1 reads SGHKS; CDR2 reads YYEKEE (reference sequence). Total RNA, at 3500 ng, went into every TCR library. For each CDR3 protein, TCRdb gives one entry from its re-call of the 5' RACE reads, without DNA. Here the sample table reports about 140,000 distinct CDR3 sequences. Details on this clonotype: Its target is not known.

Sequencing was done on a sample of blood. This chain connects TRBV5-5 to TRBJ1-1; TCRdb calls TRBD1, which cannot be checked without DNA. The receptor's source is a human donor with ulcerative colitis or Crohn's disease, or a healthy co-twin of an affected twin (not recorded which). CDR3 sequence reads: CASSLGGATEAFF.